The 24 T cell receptor beta chains listed next were all sequenced from one sample in a study of T cells in Graves' hyperthyroidism and ophthalmopathy. Researchers amplified the TCR beta CDR3 regions from RNA transcripts. First-round RT-PCR with HTBI primers amplified the TCR CDR3 region. TCRdb reprocessed the multiplex PCR reads via MiXCR and lists one record per CDR3 protein. Among more than 350,000 distinct CDR3 sequences listed, 12% to 15% were seen once. Sequenced material: blood. The receptors here all came from a woman aged 55-70 years with Graves' ophthalmopathy.

This clonotype was found many times. The gene calls are TRBV6-2 or TRBV6-3 and TRBJ1-2; unclear D gene. The CDR3 spans 13 residues. Germline-derived CDR1 and CDR2 are MNHEY and SVGEGT. The ends were cut back, 6 bases at V and 1 base at J, with 9 bases in the middle. In DNA, the CDR3 is TGTGCCAGCAGAGAGACCTATAACTATGGCTACACCTTC. Translating it yields CASRETYNYGYTF.

In its sample, this clonotype was seen many times. The chain employs TRBV18 and TRBJ2-7; possibly TRBD1 for D (5 bases). The ends were cut back, 8 bases at V and 0 bases at J, with 14 bases in the middle. CDR1 is KGHSH, CDR2 LQKENI, per germline. The CDR3 extends over 14 amino acids. The CDR3 DNA sequence: TGTGCCAGCGCCTTACAGGCGAACTCCTACGAGCAGTACTTC. Protein: CASALQANSYEQYF.

This clonotype was detected ten times or more. V is TRBV13 and J is TRBJ2-2, with D unresolved. Trimming left V 5 bases short and J 0 bases short, with 16 bases between. This CDR3 has 17 residues. Germline values: CDR1 PRHDT, CDR2 FYEKMQ (reference sequence). DNA of the CDR3: TGTGCCAGCAGCGCAACCCTCGGACCGCCGAACACCGGGGAGCTGTTTTTT. Protein sequence: CASSATLGPPNTGELFF.

The chain uses TRBV5-1 and TRBJ2-2, with 9 bases aligning to TRBD2. Trimming at V came to 2 bases and at J to 2 bases, leaving 13 bases not matched to a gene. Per the germline V gene, CDR1 is SGHRS and CDR2 is YFSETQ. The CDR3 contains 19 residues. CDR3 in DNA: TGCGCCAGCAGCTTCCCCCCCGGGGCGGGAGGGCCAAACACCGGGGAGCTGTTTTTT. The encoded protein is CASSFPPGAGGPNTGELFF.

This clonotype was counted at least ten times. The chain has TRBV5-1 and TRBJ2-3; 7 bases are a match to TRBD2. The J segment lost 6 bases and the V segment lost 6 bases, leaving 13 bases of the junction unmatched. Germline loops: CDR1 SGHRS, CDR2 YFSETQ. This CDR3 spans 15 amino acids. CDR3 amino acids: CASTRGGSTLDTQYF. In DNA, the CDR3 is TGCGCCAGCACCCGTGGCGGGAGTACCCTTGATACGCAGTATTTT.

This clonotype was counted ten times or more. The chain joins TRBV27 to TRBJ2-1; D is unclear. V was pared by 3 bases and J by 0 bases, with 9 bases between. This CDR3 comprises 15 residues. Germline V gene lookup returns CDR1 MNHEY and CDR2 SMNVEV (reference sequence). This CDR3 is CASSFAESSYNEQFF. CDR3 DNA: TGTGCCAGCAGTTTTGCGGAGAGCTCCTACAATGAGCAGTTCTTC.

This rearrangement joins TRBV12-3 or TRBV12-4 to TRBJ1-3, with D uncertain. V lost 3 bases and J lost 7, with 7 bases in between. There are 12 residues in the CDR3. The CDR3, as DNA: TGTGCCAGCAGTTTCAGCAGTAACACCATATATTTT. Encoded protein: CASSFSSNTIYF.

Of note for this clonotype: This may be a read error: a much more frequent sequence differs by one nucleotide. The CDR3 end shows no conserved phenylalanine or tryptophan, and so a read error is likely. The chain links TRBV28 to TRBJ1-2, with 7 nucleotides matching TRBD1. V was clipped by 4 bases and J by 1 base; unmatched bases: 6. CDR1 and CDR2 from the germline V gene are MDHEN and SYDVKM. This CDR3 has 15 residues. CDR3 protein: CASSYTGVGNYGYTL. DNA of the CDR3: TGTGCCAGCAGTTACACAGGGGTCGGTAACTATGGCTACACCTTG.

This clonotype was counted only a few times. This chain connects TRBV29-1 to TRBJ2-5; possibly TRBD1 for D (6 bases). The CDR3 runs 12 residues. Germline V gene lookup returns CDR1 SQVTM and CDR2 ANQGSEA. Trimming cost V 4 bases and J 5 bases, with 11 bases left between them. CDR3 residues: CSVGGLGETQYF. For the CDR3, the DNA is TGCAGCGTTGGGGGGCTGGGGGAGACCCAGTACTTC.

In its sample, this clonotype was seen a few times. The chain has TRBV12-3 or TRBV12-4 and TRBJ1-2; D may be TRBD1 (6 bases). The CDR3 is made up of 16 amino acids. V lost 0 bases to trimming and J lost 4 bases, with 15 bases between them. CDR3 DNA sequence: TGTGCCAGCAGTTTAGCTGGGACACAACCTAGCTATGGCTACACCTTC. This gives the protein CASSLAGTQPSYGYTF.

To note about this clonotype: A single base separates this from a much larger clone, so it may be a read error. The chain employs TRBV19 and TRBJ2-3; 8 positions agree with TRBD2. CDR3 length: 16 amino acids. CDR1 is LNHDA and CDR2 is SQIVND in the germline V gene (reference sequence). CDR3 loop: CASSIISGISTGTQYF. The CDR3 region has the DNA TGTGCCAGTAGTATTATTAGCGGGATTAGCACAGGTACGCAGTATTTT. Based on the CDR3 plus reference TRBV19 and TRBJ2-3, the full variable domain is DGGITQSPKYLFRKEGQNVTLSCEQNLNHDAMYWYRQDPGQGLRLIYYSQIVNDFQKGDIAEGYSVSREKKESFPLTVTSAQKNPTAFYLCASSIISGISTGTQYFGPGTRLTVL.

This clonotype has a count of ten or more. The chain uses TRBV5-1 and TRBJ2-7, with D possibly being TRBD1 or TRBD2 (6 bases each). The CDR3 contains 15 residues. Germline V gene sequence: CDR1 SGHRS, CDR2 YFSETQ. V was clipped by 5 bases and J by 0 bases, with 15 bases between them. CDR3 sequence reads: CASRPGDSSSYEQYF. CDR3 sequence (DNA): TGCGCCAGCAGACCAGGGGACTCTAGCTCCTACGAGCAGTACTTC.

The chain carries TRBV19 and TRBJ2-2, with D unclear. Germline CDR1 LNHDA, CDR2 SQIVND (reference sequence). V was trimmed by 2 bases and J by 6 bases, leaving 19 bases between them. The CDR3 consists of 17 residues. The CDR3 DNA reads as TGTGCCAGTAGTATAAATCGAGCAGAGATGTGGGCCGGGGAGCTGTTTTTT. Residues: CASSINRAEMWAGELFF.

This clonotype has at least ten counts. The genes are TRBV2 and TRBJ2-1; possible D gene TRBD2, 6 bases. CDR3 length: 14 residues. Per germline, CDR1 SNHLY and CDR2 FYNNEI. Between the trimmed V and J ends, which lost 4 bases and 5 bases, there was a span of 12 bases. This chain's CDR3 is CASSGLGTHNEQFF. The CDR3 DNA follows: TGTGCCAGCAGTGGGTTAGGGACTCACAATGAGCAGTTCTTC.

This clonotype was seen a few times. The rearrangement links TRBV4-1 to TRBJ1-2; D not certain. V dropped 0 bases and J dropped 5 bases, with 13 bases sitting between them. Germline-derived CDR1 and CDR2 are MGHRA and YSYEKL. This CDR3 region has 15 residues. Here the CDR3 reads CASSQDLLSRYGYTF. CDR3 bases: TGCGCCAGCAGCCAAGATTTGTTATCGCGTTATGGCTACACCTTC.

This clonotype was found a few times. The chain links TRBV5-1 to TRBJ2-5; the D gene is possibly TRBD2 (6 bases). The V end was cut by 4 bases, the J end by 1 base, with 14 bases between. The CDR3 consists of 15 residues. In germline, CDR1 is SGHRS, CDR2 YFSETQ. The CDR3 DNA follows: TGCGCCAGCAGCCCGGATGGGGGGAGCCAAGAGACCCAGTACTTC. This encodes CASSPDGGSQETQYF.

The table lists this clonotype with many counts. The chain employs TRBV5-1 and TRBJ2-1; 9 bases map to TRBD2. Germline V gene data show CDR1 as SGHRS and CDR2 as YFSETQ. The J segment lost 1 base and the V segment lost 1 base, leaving 3 bases of the junction unmatched. The CDR3 has 16 residues. This CDR3 is CASSLIAGESYNEQFF. The CDR3 DNA reads TGCGCCAGCAGCTTGATAGCGGGAGAATCCTACAATGAGCAGTTCTTC.

This clonotype has ten or more counts. V and J are TRBV20-1 and TRBJ2-3; 9 positions agree with TRBD2. The germline CDR1 and CDR2 sequences are DFQATT and SNEGSKA (reference sequence). The CDR3 extends over 15 amino acids. V trimming: 5 bases; J trimming: 0 bases; junction bases outside the gene matches: 6. As DNA, the CDR3 is TGCAGTGCTCGACGGACTAGCGCGAGCACAGATACGCAGTATTTT. Residues: CSARRTSASTDTQYF.

To note about this clonotype: A much larger clone differs from this one at a single base, so this may be a read error. The chain has TRBV5-1 and TRBJ2-2; 10 nucleotides align to TRBD2. Germline V CDR1 and CDR2: SGHRS, YFSETQ. This CDR3 is built from 15 residues. CDR3 residues: CTSSLATSGTGELFF. The CDR3 DNA reads as TGCACCAGCAGCTTGGCGACTAGCGGGACCGGGGAGCTGTTTTTT.

The chain combines TRBV15 with TRBJ2-2; D is undetermined. CDR1 LNHNV and CDR2 YYDKDF come from the germline V gene (reference sequence). Trimming stripped 1 base from V and 9 bases from J, with 15 bases between. This CDR3 contains 15 residues. This CDR3 reads CATSRGPGVHRELFF. For the CDR3, the DNA is TGTGCCACCAGCAGAGGTCCGGGTGTCCACCGGGAGCTGTTTTTT.

The J gene is TRBJ1-5, the V gene TRBV6-1; possibly TRBD1 for D (6 bases). The CDR3 runs 15 residues. V shed 2 bases and J shed 4 bases, with 12 bases lying between them. Germline loops: CDR1 MNHNS, CDR2 SASEGT. The CDR3 region has the DNA TGTGCCAGCAGTGAATCTGGACAGCTGAATCAGCCCCAGCATTTT. Encoded protein: CASSESGQLNQPQHF.

V usage is TRBV7-9 and J usage is TRBJ2-3, with 7 bases lining up with TRBD2. Trimming took 3 bases from V and 4 from J; bases not matched to a gene: 7. The CDR3 extends over 15 amino acids. The germline V gene encodes CDR1 SEHNR and CDR2 FQNEAQ (reference sequence). CDR3 DNA sequence: TGTGCCAGCAGCTTCTCCGGGACTATACCAGATACGCAGTATTTT. The encoded protein is CASSFSGTIPDTQYF.

This clonotype was recorded at least ten times. The chain has TRBV4-1 and TRBJ2-2; 7 bases agree with TRBD1. The germline V gene encodes CDR1 MGHRA and CDR2 YSYEKL. The trim removed 5 bases at V and 0 bases at J, leaving 6 bases unmatched. This CDR3 region has 16 residues. CDR3 bases: TGCGCCAGCAGCTCGGGACAGATCGCGAACACCGGGGAGCTGTTTTTT. As protein: CASSSGQIANTGELFF.

This clonotype was observed a few times. This rearrangement joins TRBV5-8 to TRBJ2-1, with TRBD1 matching 9 bases. CDR1 and CDR2 (germline): SGHTS, YDEGEE. J lost 8 bases, V lost 7 bases, and 16 bases had no gene match. The CDR3 has 16 residues. DNA for the CDR3: TGTGCCAGCCTCCTACCGGGACAGGGTTTTGGAGATGAGCAGTTCTTC. Its translation is CASLLPGQGFGDEQFF.